A selection of T cell receptor beta chains follows, all from one sample in a study of glioma-infiltrating T cells. TCRdb re-called the multiplex PCR reads with MiXCR, one entry per CDR3 protein. The table shows about 89,000 distinct CDR3 sequences, with 23% occurring only once. Sequenced: glioma tissue, nonneoplastic brain tissue, or PBMCs (not recorded which). Receptor source: a human donor with low-grade glioma or glioblastoma, undergoing nonglioma brain surgery, or in good health (not recorded which). CDR3s include the opening cysteine and the closing phenylalanine or tryptophan.

J gene: TRBJ2-6; V gene: TRBV12-3/TRBV12-4; CDR3 protein: CASSYLWGGTGANVLTF
J gene: TRBJ2-7; V gene: TRBV9; CDR3 protein: CASSPRPSSYEQYF
J gene: TRBJ1-2; V gene: TRBV20-1; CDR3 protein: CSARGPQVGYRYTF
J gene: TRBJ2-1; V gene: TRBV29-1; CDR3 protein: CEVSRAYNEQFF
J gene: TRBJ1-1; V gene: TRBV27; CDR3 protein: CASSLPNALEAFF
J gene: TRBJ2-1; V gene: TRBV6-1; CDR3 protein: CASNLGGSSYNEQFF
J gene: TRBJ2-2; V gene: TRBV6-1; CDR3 protein: CASSTGQGGTGELFF
J gene: TRBJ2-3; V gene: TRBV12-3/TRBV12-4; CDR3 protein: CASSPRDSPSTDTQYF
J gene: TRBJ1-1; V gene: TRBV20-1; CDR3 protein: CSAQQGAEAFF
J gene: TRBJ2-1; V gene: TRBV6-2/TRBV6-3; CDR3 protein: CASSEPSGGAWNEQFF
J gene: TRBJ1-4; V gene: TRBV7-8; CDR3 protein: CASSPGDLGEKLFF
J gene: TRBJ2-1; V gene: TRBV7-9; CDR3 protein: CASRVPGQRFNEQFF
J gene: TRBJ1-2; V gene: TRBV4-1; CDR3 protein: CASSQEAGIGYTF
J gene: TRBJ2-1; V gene: TRBV29-1; CDR3 protein: CSVGGDRAFYNEQFF
J gene: TRBJ2-7; V gene: TRBV11-2; CDR3 protein: CASSLGRSYEQYF
J gene: TRBJ2-7; V gene: TRBV12-3/TRBV12-4; CDR3 protein: CASSSWTSGTHEQYF
J gene: TRBJ2-5; V gene: TRBV6-2/TRBV6-3; CDR3 protein: CASSLSGETQYF
J gene: TRBJ2-1; V gene: TRBV20-1; CDR3 protein: CSARRGVSSYNEQFF
J gene: TRBJ1-1; V gene: TRBV7-9; CDR3 protein: CASSLLELSNTEAFF
J gene: TRBJ2-1; V gene: TRBV24-1; CDR3 protein: CATSDQSRRQFF
J gene: TRBJ1-6; V gene: TRBV11-2; CDR3 protein: CASRGTLGRRSPLHF
J gene: TRBJ1-1; V gene: TRBV9; CDR3 protein: CASSVIGTGAKGAFF
J gene: TRBJ2-7; V gene: TRBV7-2; CDR3 protein: CASSTGTVIYEQYF
J gene: TRBJ2-2; V gene: TRBV6-1; CDR3 protein: CASSLGARIRNTGELFF
J gene: TRBJ2-1; V gene: TRBV11-2; CDR3 protein: CASSFERGNEQFF
J gene: TRBJ2-1; V gene: TRBV25-1; CDR3 protein: CASRPGQRQNEQFF
J gene: TRBJ2-5; V gene: TRBV29-1; CDR3 protein: CSASGGGAQETQYF
J gene: TRBJ2-7; V gene: TRBV27; CDR3 protein: CASSSWDSAYPYYEQYF
J gene: TRBJ1-5; V gene: TRBV2; CDR3 protein: CASSRRASNQPQHF